The text below deals with one T cell receptor beta chain. What it binds is unknown. The data originate from a study of T cell responses to AZD1222 COVID-19 vaccine. The length of the CDR3 is 13 residues. Germline V CDR1 and CDR2: LNHDA, SQIVND (reference sequence). V shed 3 bases, J shed 7 bases, and the junction held 4 bases outside the gene matches. Study-wide results and limits: The sample set comprised mostly white British donors with more females, and clonal diversity was possibly underestimated. Reportedly, close to half of spike-specific TCRs are directed against unmutated variant regions.

Method: immunoSEQ multiplex PCR; TCRdb's copy keeps in-frame clones and lacks some. The repertoire holds around 190,000 clones, with 80% to 90% as singletons. The chain combines TRBV19 with TRBJ1-2, with TRBD1 matching 8 bases. This TCR came from an adult in good health. This material consisted of peripheral blood, taken on day 0 of AZD1222 vaccination. The DNA of the CDR3 is TGTGCCAGTAGTATGGACAGGGTAACTGGCTACACCTTC. It yields the protein CASSMDRVTGYTF.